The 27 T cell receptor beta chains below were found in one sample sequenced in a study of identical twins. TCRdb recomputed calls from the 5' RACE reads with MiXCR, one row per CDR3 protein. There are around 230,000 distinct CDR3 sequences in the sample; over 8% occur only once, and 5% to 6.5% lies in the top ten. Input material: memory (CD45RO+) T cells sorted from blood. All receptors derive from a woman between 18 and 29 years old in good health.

The chain's CDR3 is CASSYSRTEAFF. CDR3 DNA: TGTGCCAGCAGTTATTCGCGGACTGAAGCTTTCTTT. J is TRBJ1-1 and V is TRBV6-2 or TRBV6-3; D is ambiguous. V was cut by 3 bases and J by 5 bases, with 7 bases left in between. Germline CDR1 MNHEY, CDR2 SVGEGT. The CDR3 has 12 residues.

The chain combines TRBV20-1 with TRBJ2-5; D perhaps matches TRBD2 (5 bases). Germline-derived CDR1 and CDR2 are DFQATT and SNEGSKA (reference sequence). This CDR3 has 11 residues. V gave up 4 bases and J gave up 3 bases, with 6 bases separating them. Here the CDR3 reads CSATAEETQYF. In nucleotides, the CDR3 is TGCAGTGCTACAGCGGAAGAGACCCAGTACTTC.

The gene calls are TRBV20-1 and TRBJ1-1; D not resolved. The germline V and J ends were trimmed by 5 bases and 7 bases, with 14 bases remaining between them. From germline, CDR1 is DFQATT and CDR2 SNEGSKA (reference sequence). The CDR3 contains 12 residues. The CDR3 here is CSAGREGLEAFF. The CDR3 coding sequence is TGCAGTGCTGGACGTGAAGGACTTGAAGCTTTCTTT.

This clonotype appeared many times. The CDR3 reads CASSFEGTGELFF. The CDR3 coding sequence is TGTGCCAGCAGTTTTGAGGGAACCGGGGAGCTGTTTTTT. V usage is TRBV12-3 or TRBV12-4 and J usage is TRBJ2-2, with a weak D call TRBD2 (5 bases). This CDR3 has 13 amino acids. V was pared by 3 bases and J by 5 bases, with 7 bases between.

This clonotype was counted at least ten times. CDR3 bases: TGCAGTGCTAGTGAGGCGGTTTACCAGCCCCAGCATTTT. Its translation is CSASEAVYQPQHF. The chain uses TRBV20-1 and TRBJ1-5; D remains ambiguous. The CDR3 totals 13 residues. The ends were cut back, 3 bases at V and 7 bases at J, with 13 bases in the middle. The germline gives CDR1 DFQATT, CDR2 SNEGSKA (reference sequence).

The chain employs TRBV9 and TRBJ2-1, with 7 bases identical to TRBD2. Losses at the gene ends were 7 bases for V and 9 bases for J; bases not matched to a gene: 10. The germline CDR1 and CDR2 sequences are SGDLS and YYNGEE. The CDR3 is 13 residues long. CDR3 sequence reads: CASRAGVGSEQFF. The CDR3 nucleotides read TGTGCCAGCCGGGCGGGAGTCGGTAGTGAGCAGTTCTTC.

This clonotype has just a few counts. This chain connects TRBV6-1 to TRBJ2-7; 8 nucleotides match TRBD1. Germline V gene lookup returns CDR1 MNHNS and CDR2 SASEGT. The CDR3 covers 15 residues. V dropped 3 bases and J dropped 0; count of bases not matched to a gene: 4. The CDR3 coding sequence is TGTGCCAGCAGTGACCCGACAGGGGTCTCCTACGAGCAGTACTTC. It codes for CASSDPTGVSYEQYF.

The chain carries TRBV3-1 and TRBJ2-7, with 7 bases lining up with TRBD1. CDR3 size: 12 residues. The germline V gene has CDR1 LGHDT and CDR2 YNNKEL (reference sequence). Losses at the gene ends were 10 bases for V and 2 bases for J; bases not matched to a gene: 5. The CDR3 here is CATGTDPYEQYF. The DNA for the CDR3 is TGTGCCACTGGGACAGATCCCTACGAGCAGTACTTC.

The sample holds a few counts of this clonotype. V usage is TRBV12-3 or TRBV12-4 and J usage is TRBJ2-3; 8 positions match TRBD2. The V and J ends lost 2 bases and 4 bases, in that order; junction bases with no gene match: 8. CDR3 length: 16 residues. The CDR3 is CASSLISAGDADTQYF. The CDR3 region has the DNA TGTGCCAGCAGTTTAATATCAGCGGGGGATGCAGATACGCAGTATTTT.

For the CDR3, the DNA is TGCAGCGTTGAAGATCTGCTTCAGAAAGAAACTACAGAAGAGACCCAGTACTTC. Its protein product is CSVEDLLQKETTEETQYF. The chain carries TRBV29-1 and TRBJ2-5; no definite D call. The CDR3 loop spans 18 amino acids. V was trimmed by 0 bases and J by 3 bases, leaving 23 bases between them. CDR1 SQVTM and CDR2 ANQGSEA come from the germline V gene.

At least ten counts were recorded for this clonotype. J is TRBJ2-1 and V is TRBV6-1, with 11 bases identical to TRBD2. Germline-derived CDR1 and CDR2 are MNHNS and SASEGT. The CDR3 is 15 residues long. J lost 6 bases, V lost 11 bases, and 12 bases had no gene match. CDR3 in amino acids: CAAGGLAGGVNEQFF. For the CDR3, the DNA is TGTGCCGCCGGGGGGCTAGCGGGGGGAGTCAATGAGCAGTTCTTC.

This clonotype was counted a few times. The CDR3 sequence is CASSLVSDGGYEQYF. DNA of the CDR3: TGTGCCAGCAGCTTAGTCAGCGACGGGGGCTACGAGCAGTACTTC. The rearrangement uses TRBV7-2 and TRBJ2-7; weak D call: TRBD2 (6 bases). From germline, CDR1 is SGHTA and CDR2 FQGNSA. The CDR3 length is 15 residues. The V gene lost 1 base and the J gene lost 3 bases, with 13 bases spanning the gap.

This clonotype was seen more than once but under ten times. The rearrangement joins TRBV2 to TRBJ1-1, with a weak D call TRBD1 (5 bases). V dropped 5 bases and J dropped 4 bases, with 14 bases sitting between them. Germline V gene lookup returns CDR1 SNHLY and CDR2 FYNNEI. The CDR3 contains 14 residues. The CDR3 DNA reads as TGTGCCAGCAGTTCCAGGATTGGGGCCACTGAAGCTTTCTTT. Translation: CASSSRIGATEAFF.

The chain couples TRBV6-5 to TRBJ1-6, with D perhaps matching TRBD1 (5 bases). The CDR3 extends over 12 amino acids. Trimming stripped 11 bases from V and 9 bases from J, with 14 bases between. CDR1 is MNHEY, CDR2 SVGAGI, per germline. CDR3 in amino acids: CAAAGLGSPLHF. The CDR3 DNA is TGTGCCGCGGCGGGGCTGGGTTCACCCCTCCACTTT.

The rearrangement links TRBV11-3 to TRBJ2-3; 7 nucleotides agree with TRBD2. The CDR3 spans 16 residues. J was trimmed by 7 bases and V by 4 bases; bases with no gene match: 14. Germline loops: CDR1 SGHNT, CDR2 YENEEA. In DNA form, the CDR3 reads TGTGCCAGCAGCTCAATTAGTGGACTAGGTACAAATACGCAGTATTTT. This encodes CASSSISGLGTNTQYF.

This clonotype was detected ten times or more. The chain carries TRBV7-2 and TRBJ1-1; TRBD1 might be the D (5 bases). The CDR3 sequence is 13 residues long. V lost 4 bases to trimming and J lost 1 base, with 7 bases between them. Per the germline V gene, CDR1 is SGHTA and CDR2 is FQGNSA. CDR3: CASSSRGNTEAFF. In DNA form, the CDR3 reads TGTGCCAGCAGCTCAAGGGGGAACACTGAAGCTTTCTTT.

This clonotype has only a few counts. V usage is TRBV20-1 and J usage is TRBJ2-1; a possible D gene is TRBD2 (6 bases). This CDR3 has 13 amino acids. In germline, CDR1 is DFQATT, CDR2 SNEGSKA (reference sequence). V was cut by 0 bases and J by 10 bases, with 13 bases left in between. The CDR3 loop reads CSARDGGGREQFF. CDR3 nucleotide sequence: TGCAGTGCTAGAGATGGGGGAGGCCGAGAGCAGTTCTTC.

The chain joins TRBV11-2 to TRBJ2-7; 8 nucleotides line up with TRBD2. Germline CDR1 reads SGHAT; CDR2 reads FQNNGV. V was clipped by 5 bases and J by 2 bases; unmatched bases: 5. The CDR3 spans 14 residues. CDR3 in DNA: TGTGCCAGCAGCCCTGGACTAGCCGCCTACGAGCAGTACTTC. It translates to CASSPGLAAYEQYF.

DNA of the CDR3: TGTGCCAGCAGCTTCCGGCAGGGGCACGAGCAGTACTTC. Its translation: CASSFRQGHEQYF. The chain couples TRBV7-2 to TRBJ2-7; possibly TRBD1 for D (6 bases). Per germline, CDR1 SGHTA and CDR2 FQGNSA. This CDR3 comprises 13 residues. V shed 3 bases and J shed 5 bases, with 11 bases lying between them.

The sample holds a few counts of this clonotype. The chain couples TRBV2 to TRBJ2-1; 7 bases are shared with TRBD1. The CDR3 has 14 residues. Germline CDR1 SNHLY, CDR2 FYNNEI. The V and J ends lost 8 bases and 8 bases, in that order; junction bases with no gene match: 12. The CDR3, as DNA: TGTGCCAGCTTCAAGACAGGGCAAAGCCATGAGCAGTTCTTC. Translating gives CASFKTGQSHEQFF.

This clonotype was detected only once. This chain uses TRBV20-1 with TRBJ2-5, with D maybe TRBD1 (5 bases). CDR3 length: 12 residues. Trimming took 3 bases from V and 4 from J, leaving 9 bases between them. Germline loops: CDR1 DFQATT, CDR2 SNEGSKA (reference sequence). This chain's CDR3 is CSASQGSETQYF. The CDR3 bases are TGCAGTGCTAGTCAGGGCTCAGAGACCCAGTACTTC.

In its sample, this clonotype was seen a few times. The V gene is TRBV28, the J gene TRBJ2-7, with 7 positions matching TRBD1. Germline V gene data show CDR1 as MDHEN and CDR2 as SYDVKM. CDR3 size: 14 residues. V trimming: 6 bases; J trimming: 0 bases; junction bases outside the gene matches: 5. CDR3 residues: CASRIQGSSYEQYF. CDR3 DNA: TGTGCCAGCAGGATACAGGGGAGCTCCTACGAGCAGTACTTC.

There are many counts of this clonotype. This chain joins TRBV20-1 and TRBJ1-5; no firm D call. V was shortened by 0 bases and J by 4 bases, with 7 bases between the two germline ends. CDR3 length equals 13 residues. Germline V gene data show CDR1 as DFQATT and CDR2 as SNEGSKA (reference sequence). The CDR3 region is CSARENPNQPQHF. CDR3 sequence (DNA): TGCAGTGCTAGAGAGAATCCGAATCAGCCCCAGCATTTT.

This chain's CDR3 is CASSLTSGAYEQYF. DNA of the CDR3: TGCGCCAGCAGCTTGACTAGCGGAGCCTACGAGCAGTACTTC. The rearrangement uses TRBV5-1 and TRBJ2-7, with TRBD2 matching 8 bases. The germline CDR1 and CDR2 sequences are SGHRS and YFSETQ. J gave up 2 bases and V 1 base, and 2 bases lay outside the gene matches. There are 14 residues in the CDR3.

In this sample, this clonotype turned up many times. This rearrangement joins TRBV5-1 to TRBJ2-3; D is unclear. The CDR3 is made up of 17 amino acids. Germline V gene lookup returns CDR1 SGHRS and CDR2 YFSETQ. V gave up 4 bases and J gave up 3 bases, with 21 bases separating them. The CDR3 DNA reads TGCGCCAGCAGCACCCCCCCCCCCTCAGACCCTACAGATACGCAGTATTTT. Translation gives CASSTPPPSDPTDTQYF. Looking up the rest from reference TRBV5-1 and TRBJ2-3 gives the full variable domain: KAGVTQTPRYLIKTRGQQVTLSCSPISGHRSVSWYQQTPGQGLQFLFEYFSETQRNKGNFPGRFSGRQFSNSRSEMNVSTLELGDSALYLCASSTPPPSDPTDTQYFGPGTRLTVL.

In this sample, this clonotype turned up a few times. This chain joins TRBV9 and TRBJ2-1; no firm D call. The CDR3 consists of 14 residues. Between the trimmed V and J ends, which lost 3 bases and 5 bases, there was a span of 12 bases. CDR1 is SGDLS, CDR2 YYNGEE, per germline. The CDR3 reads CASSAKGWDNEQFF. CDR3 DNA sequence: TGTGCCAGCAGCGCTAAAGGCTGGGACAATGAGCAGTTCTTC. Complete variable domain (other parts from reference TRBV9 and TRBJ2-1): DSGVTQTPKHLITATGQRVTLRCSPRSGDLSVYWYQQSLDQGLQFLIQYYNGEERAKGNILERFSAQQFPDLHSELNLSSLELGDSALYFCASSAKGWDNEQFFGPGTRLTVL.

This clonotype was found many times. This CDR3 is CASSHYTEAFF. The CDR3 DNA is TGTGCCAGCAGCCATTACACTGAAGCTTTCTTT. V and J are TRBV3-1 and TRBJ1-1; D remains ambiguous. The CDR3 totals 11 residues. CDR1 is LGHDT and CDR2 is YNNKEL in the germline V gene (reference sequence). The V end was cut by 3 bases, the J end by 3 bases, with 2 bases between.